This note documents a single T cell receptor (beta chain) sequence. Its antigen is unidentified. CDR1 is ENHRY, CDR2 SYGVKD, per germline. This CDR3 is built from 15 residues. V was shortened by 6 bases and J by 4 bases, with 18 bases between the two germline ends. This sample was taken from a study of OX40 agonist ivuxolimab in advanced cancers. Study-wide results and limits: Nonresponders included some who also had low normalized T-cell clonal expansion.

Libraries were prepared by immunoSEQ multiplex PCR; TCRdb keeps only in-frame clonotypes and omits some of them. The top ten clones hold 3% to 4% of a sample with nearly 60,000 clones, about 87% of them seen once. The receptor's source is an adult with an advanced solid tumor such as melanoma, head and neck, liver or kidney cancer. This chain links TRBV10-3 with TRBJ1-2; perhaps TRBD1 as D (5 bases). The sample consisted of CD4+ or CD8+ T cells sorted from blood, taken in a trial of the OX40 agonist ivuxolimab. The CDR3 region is CAISQTGGRVYGYTF. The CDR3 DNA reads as TGTGCCATCAGCCAAACAGGAGGCCGAGTCTATGGCTACACCTTC.